This T cell receptor (beta chain) comes out of a study of cytomegalovirus exposure and HLA in healthy donors. The study, taken as a whole, reports: Later analysis showed most CMV-associated TCR beta chains appearing HLA-restricted.

About this clone: What it binds is not known.

The study ran its PCR with 60 Vbeta and 13 Jbeta primers. The assay was immunoSEQ multiplex PCR, and TCRdb's table has in-frame clones only and misses some. The table includes some 200,000 clones, 80% to 85% detected once. Sequencing was done on a sample of PBMCs. The clonotype originates from a man in his fifties in good health and CMV-seronegative.

CDR3 sequence: CASSPQTSGRASGELFF. The CDR3 bases are TGTGCCAGCTCACCGCAGACTAGCGGGAGGGCCTCCGGGGAGCTGTTTTTT. This sequence joins TRBV18 and TRBJ2-2, with 14 bases that match TRBD2. Germline values: CDR1 KGHSH, CDR2 LQKENI. The CDR3 contains 17 residues. With V trimmed by 3 bases and J by 6 bases, 6 bases remained unmatched. Using reference TRBV18 and TRBJ2-2 for the parts outside the CDR3, the full variable domain is NAGVMQNPRHLVRRRGQEARLRCSPMKGHSHVYWYRQLPEEGLKFMVYLQKENIIDESGMPKERFSAEFPKEGPSILRIQQVVRGDSAAYFCASSPQTSGRASGELFFGEGSRLTVL.